Each of the 25 T cell receptor beta chains below was sequenced from the same sample in a study of blood T cell repertoires in COVID-19. Produced via immunoSEQ multiplex PCR; TCRdb's table is partial and in-frame only. Among tens of thousands of clones listed, approximately 80% were seen once. Sequencing used peripheral blood. The source is a woman older than 75 with acute or convalescent COVID-19.

In its sample, this clone was seen a few times. The chain uses TRBV18 and TRBJ2-2, with TRBD1 matching 11 bases. Per germline, CDR1 KGHSH and CDR2 LQKENI. This CDR3 is built from 15 residues. V was pared by 6 bases and J by 5 bases, with 5 bases of the junction left unmatched. The CDR3: CASSPDRGLTGELFF. CDR3 sequence (DNA): TGTGCCAGCTCCCCGGACAGGGGGCTAACCGGGGAGCTGTTTTTT. Supplemented by reference TRBV18 and TRBJ2-2, the full variable domain reads NAGVMQNPRHLVRRRGQEARLRCSPMKGHSHVYWYRQLPEEGLKFMVYLQKENIIDESGMPKERFSAEFPKEGPSILRIQQVVRGDSAAYFCASSPDRGLTGELFFGEGSRLTVL.

This chain uses TRBV4-2 with TRBJ1-2; 7 nucleotides line up with TRBD1. The CDR3 sequence is 17 residues long. From germline, CDR1 is LGHNA and CDR2 YNFKEQ. V shed 0 bases, J shed 1 base, and the junction held 8 bases outside the gene matches. CDR3 in amino acids: CASSQDLWDRYNYGYTF. The CDR3 DNA reads as TGTGCCAGCAGCCAAGATCTCTGGGACAGATATAACTATGGCTACACCTTC.

A single count supports this clone. The chain has TRBV2 and TRBJ2-3; TRBD1 agrees at 9 bases. CDR1 and CDR2 from the germline V gene are SNHLY and FYNNEI. This CDR3 has 14 residues. The J segment lost 1 base and the V segment lost 8 bases, leaving 4 bases of the junction unmatched. The CDR3 DNA sequence: TGTGCCAGCGATCGGACAGGGGGCACAGATACGCAGTATTTT. This gives the protein CASDRTGGTDTQYF.

The genes are TRBV7-9 and TRBJ2-2; TRBD1 aligns across 10 bases. This CDR3 has 14 residues. Germline V gene sequence: CDR1 SEHNR, CDR2 FQNEAQ (reference sequence). With 5 bases clipped from V and 11 bases from J, the junction kept 8 bases outside the gene matches. The CDR3 region is CASSPGQGMRELFF. In nucleotides, the CDR3 is TGTGCCAGCAGCCCGGGACAGGGGATGCGAGAGCTGTTTTTT.

The table lists this clone with a few counts. This chain links TRBV25-1 with TRBJ1-5, with unresolved D. Germline V CDR1 and CDR2: MGHDK, SYGVNS. The ends were cut back, 4 bases at V and 0 bases at J, with 7 bases in the middle. This CDR3 comprises 14 residues. The CDR3 nucleotides are TGTGCCAGCAGTGCCCAGAATAGCAATCAGCCCCAGCATTTT. Amino acid sequence: CASSAQNSNQPQHF.

The V gene is TRBV3-1 (or the pseudogene TRBV3-2), the J gene TRBJ2-2; 10 positions agree with TRBD1. J lost 6 bases, V lost 2 bases, and 6 bases had no gene match. The CDR3 is 16 residues long. Germline assignment: CDR1 LGHDT and CDR2 YNNKEL (reference sequence). CDR3: CASSQLGTGAPGELFF. The CDR3 DNA is TGTGCCAGCAGCCAACTGGGGACAGGGGCCCCCGGGGAGCTGTTTTTT.

Of note for this clone: The junction departs from germline at one end; a sequencing error may be responsible. The rearrangement uses TRBV28 and TRBJ1-6; tentatively, D is TRBD1 (5 bases). The germline gives CDR1 MDHEN, CDR2 SYDVKM. The CDR3 totals 15 residues. CDR3 sequence: CASSSNRKLNSPLHF. DNA for the CDR3: TGTGCCAGCAGTTCCAACAGGAAATTGAATTCGCCCCTCCACTTT.

The chain's CDR3 is CAISRTSGTGAVEQYF. DNA of the CDR3: TGTGCCATCAGTCGAACTTCAGGGACAGGGGCCGTCGAGCAGTACTTC. The rearrangement links TRBV10-3 to TRBJ2-7; 10 bases fit TRBD1. Germline assignment: CDR1 ENHRY and CDR2 SYGVKD. Trimming took 5 bases from V and 6 from J; bases not matched to a gene: 13. The CDR3 has 16 residues.

The DNA for the CDR3 is TGTGCCAGCAGTTCACAGGGGGGAAATCAGCCCCAGCATTTT. Protein product: CASSSQGGNQPQHF. J is TRBJ1-5 and V is TRBV6-2 or TRBV6-3; 8 nucleotides agree with TRBD1. Germline V CDR1 and CDR2: MNHEY, SVGEGT. The CDR3 consists of 14 residues. The V gene end was trimmed by 4 bases and the J gene end by 4 bases; junction bases not matched to a gene: 3.

The rearrangement joins TRBV6-2 or TRBV6-3 to TRBJ2-7; tentative D call: TRBD1 (6 bases). CDR1 is MNHEY and CDR2 is SVGEGT in the germline V gene. The CDR3 loop spans 13 amino acids. V was cut by 2 bases and J by 7 bases, with 12 bases left in between. The CDR3 region is CASSYGQSGEQYF. DNA for the CDR3: TGTGCCAGCAGTTACGGACAGTCTGGGGAGCAGTACTTC.

This chain uses TRBV3-1 (or the pseudogene TRBV3-2) with TRBJ2-3; no reliable D call. The CDR3 covers 15 residues. V was clipped by 0 bases and J by 5 bases, with 12 bases between them. Germline V gene data show CDR1 as LGHDT and CDR2 as YNNKEL (reference sequence). CDR3 in amino acids: CASSQDPPRLDTQYF. CDR3 sequence (DNA): TGTGCCAGCAGCCAAGACCCCCCCAGGCTAGATACGCAGTATTTT.

The rearrangement joins TRBV5-1 to TRBJ2-5; 8 positions agree with TRBD2. The V gene end was trimmed by 4 bases and the J gene end by 4 bases; junction bases not matched to a gene: 6. The CDR3 sequence is 14 residues long. Germline V gene data show CDR1 as SGHRS and CDR2 as YFSETQ. The CDR3 sequence is CASSRTSLRETQYF. DNA of the CDR3: TGCGCCAGCAGCCGGACTAGCCTCAGAGAGACCCAGTACTTC.

The rearrangement uses TRBV2 and TRBJ1-5, with a weak D call TRBD1 (6 bases). V shed 1 base and J shed 0 bases, with 10 bases lying between them. Germline CDR1 reads SNHLY; CDR2 reads FYNNEI. The CDR3 is made up of 16 amino acids. The DNA of the CDR3 is TGTGCCAGCAGTGAAGAGGGACACGATAGCAATCAGCCCCAGCATTTT. Amino acids: CASSEEGHDSNQPQHF. Full variable domain (missing parts from reference TRBV2 and TRBJ1-5): EPEVTQTPSHQVTQMGQEVILRCVPISNHLYFYWYRQILGQKVEFLVSFYNNEISEKSEIFDDQFSVERPDGSNFTLKIRSTKLEDSAMYFCASSEEGHDSNQPQHFGDGTRLSIL.

The chain couples TRBV6-5 to TRBJ2-1, with TRBD2 identical over 8 bases. CDR3 length: 11 residues. The ends lost 8 bases at V and 14 bases at J; junction bases unmatched: 8. The V gene's germline CDR1 is MNHEY and CDR2 SVGAGI. In nucleotides, the CDR3 is TGTGCCAGCGGTTTTAGCGGGAAAGAGTTCTTC. Translation gives CASGFSGKEFF.

CDR3 region: CASTLYPGTGNTGELFF. DNA of the CDR3: TGCGCCAGCACCTTATACCCCGGGACAGGGAACACCGGGGAGCTGTTTTTT. The gene calls are TRBV5-1 and TRBJ2-2, with 8 bases aligning to TRBD1. Per germline, CDR1 SGHRS and CDR2 YFSETQ. The CDR3 contains 17 residues. V shed 6 bases, J shed 1 base, and the junction held 11 bases outside the gene matches.

V gene TRBV2 combines with J gene TRBJ2-1; 12 bases are a match to TRBD1. The V segment lost 6 bases and the J segment 6 bases; nucleotides outside the gene matches: 9. CDR1 and CDR2 from the germline V gene are SNHLY and FYNNEI. The CDR3 consists of 16 residues. CDR3 in amino acids: CASRGSGDRGPNEQFF. In DNA form, the CDR3 reads TGTGCCAGCAGGGGGAGTGGGGACAGGGGGCCCAATGAGCAGTTCTTC.

The chain carries TRBV2 and TRBJ1-6, with a possible D match to TRBD1 (5 bases). Trimming took 4 bases from V and 3 from J, leaving 10 bases between them. The germline V gene encodes CDR1 SNHLY and CDR2 FYNNEI. The CDR3 runs to 15 residues. Written as DNA, the CDR3 is TGTGCCAGCAGTGCTGAGACAGACTATAATTCACCCCTCCACTTT. Translated, it gives CASSAETDYNSPLHF.

The chain employs TRBV11-2 and TRBJ1-2; 10 bases align to TRBD1. The CDR3 has 13 amino acids. Germline V gene lookup returns CDR1 SGHAT and CDR2 FQNNGV. J was trimmed by 7 bases and V by 3 bases; bases with no gene match: 2. This CDR3 reads CASSFRDRGGYTF. The CDR3 bases are TGTGCCAGCAGCTTCCGGGACAGGGGTGGCTACACCTTC.

V usage is TRBV30 and J usage is TRBJ1-5; 7 bases map to TRBD1. The V segment lost 1 base and the J segment 7 bases; nucleotides outside the gene matches: 10. From germline, CDR1 is GTSNPN and CDR2 SVGIG (reference sequence). The CDR3 runs 15 residues. The chain's CDR3 is CAWSEAGGIGQPQHF. CDR3 nucleotide sequence: TGTGCCTGGAGTGAGGCAGGGGGGATTGGACAGCCCCAGCATTTT.

This CDR3 reads CASSFSRAAQETQYF. As DNA, the CDR3 is TGTGCCAGCAGTTTCTCGAGGGCAGCCCAAGAGACCCAGTACTTC. The rearrangement joins TRBV28 to TRBJ2-5; perhaps TRBD2 as D (5 bases). The CDR3 has 15 residues. Germline values: CDR1 MDHEN, CDR2 SYDVKM. Trimming cost V 3 bases and J 1 base, with 12 bases left between them.

In regard to this clone: Other nucleotide sequences in the sample specify the same CDR3. This rearrangement joins TRBV3-1 (or the pseudogene TRBV3-2) to TRBJ1-6; D possibly corresponds to TRBD1 (6 bases). This CDR3 has 15 amino acids. The V gene's germline CDR1 is LGHDT and CDR2 YNNKEL (reference sequence). The V and J ends lost 2 bases and 7 bases respectively, with 12 bases between them. The CDR3 spells CASSQLQGGNSPLHF. The CDR3 DNA sequence: TGTGCCAGCAGCCAACTACAGGGTGGCAATTCACCCCTCCACTTT.

The table lists this clone with a few counts. This rearrangement joins TRBV6-5 to TRBJ1-2; D is unresolved. In germline, CDR1 is MNHEY, CDR2 SVGAGI. The CDR3 sequence is 13 residues long. V shed 8 bases and J shed 3 bases, with 13 bases lying between them. Written as DNA, the CDR3 is TGTGCCAGCGGCCCATACAGTTACTATGGCTACACCTTC. This translates into CASGPYSYYGYTF.

The chain has TRBV11-2 and TRBJ1-6; D is ambiguous. Between the trimmed V and J ends, which lost 3 bases and 6 bases, there was a span of 6 bases. The CDR3 is 13 residues long. Germline CDR1 is SGHAT and CDR2 is FQNNGV. The CDR3 DNA sequence: TGTGCCAGCAGCTTGTCAGTTAATTCACCCCTCCACTTT. This encodes CASSLSVNSPLHF. Full variable domain (remainder filled in from reference TRBV11-2 and TRBJ1-6): EAGVAQSPRYKIIEKRQSVAFWCNPISGHATLYWYQQILGQGPKLLIQFQNNGVVDDSQLPKDRFSAERLKGVDSTLKIQPAKLEDSAVYLCASSLSVNSPLHFGNGTRLTVT.

The CDR3, as DNA: TGTGCCAGCAATAATAACTATGGCTACACCTTC. This codes for CASNNNYGYTF. The chain joins TRBV9 to TRBJ1-2, with D uncertain. This CDR3 has 11 residues. V shed 6 bases and J shed 1 base, with 4 bases lying between them. Germline V CDR1 and CDR2: SGDLS, YYNGEE.

V usage is TRBV6-5 and J usage is TRBJ2-2; tentative D call: TRBD1 (6 bases). This CDR3 is 15 amino acids long. Germline V gives CDR1 MNHEY, CDR2 SVGAGI. V shed 6 bases and J shed 0 bases, with 11 bases lying between them. The CDR3 nucleotides are TGTGCCAGCAGACAGGGTGAGGCGAACACCGGGGAGCTGTTTTTT. This sequence encodes CASRQGEANTGELFF.